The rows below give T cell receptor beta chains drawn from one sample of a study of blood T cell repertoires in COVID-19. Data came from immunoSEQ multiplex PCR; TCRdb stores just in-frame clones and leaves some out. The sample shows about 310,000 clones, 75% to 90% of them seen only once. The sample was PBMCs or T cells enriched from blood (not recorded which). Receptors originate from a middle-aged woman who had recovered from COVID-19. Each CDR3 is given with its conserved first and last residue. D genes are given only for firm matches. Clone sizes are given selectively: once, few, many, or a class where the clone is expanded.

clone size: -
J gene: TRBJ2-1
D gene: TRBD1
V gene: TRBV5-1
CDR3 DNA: TGCGCCAGCAGCAGATCGGGACAGAGCTCCTACAATGAGCAGTTCTTC
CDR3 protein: CASSRSGQSSYNEQFF

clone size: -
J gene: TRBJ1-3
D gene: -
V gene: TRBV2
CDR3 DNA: TGTGCCAGCAGAGGGACAATAGGAAACACCATATATTTT
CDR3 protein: CASRGTIGNTIYF

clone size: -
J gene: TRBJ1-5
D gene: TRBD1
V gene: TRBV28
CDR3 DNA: TGTGCCAGCAGTTTACCCAGGGGGAGGAGTCAGCCCCAGCATTTT
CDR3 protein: CASSLPRGRSQPQHF

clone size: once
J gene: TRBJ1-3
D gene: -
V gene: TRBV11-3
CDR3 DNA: TGTGCCAGCAGTCGGTCTGGAAACACCATATATTTT
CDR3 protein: CASSRSGNTIYF

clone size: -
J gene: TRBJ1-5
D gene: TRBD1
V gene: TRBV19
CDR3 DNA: TGTGCCAGTAGGCCCAGGGGGGCTCAGCCCCAGCATTTT
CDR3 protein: CASRPRGAQPQHF

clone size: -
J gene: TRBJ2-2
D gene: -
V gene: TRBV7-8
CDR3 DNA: TGTGCCAGCAGCTTAATGTCAGGGATTAACACCGGGGAGCTGTTTTTT
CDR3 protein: CASSLMSGINTGELFF

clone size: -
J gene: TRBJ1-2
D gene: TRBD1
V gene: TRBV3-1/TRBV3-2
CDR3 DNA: TGTGCCAGCAGCCGGGACAGGGCCTATGGCTACACCTTC
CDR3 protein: CASSRDRAYGYTF

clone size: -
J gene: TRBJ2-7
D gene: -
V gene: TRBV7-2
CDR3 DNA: TGTGCCAGCAGCCTCATGACAGCTTCCTACGAGCAGTACTTC
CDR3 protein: CASSLMTASYEQYF

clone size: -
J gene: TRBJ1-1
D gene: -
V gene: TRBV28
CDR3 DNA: TGTGCCAGCAGTTCCTTGGCAGGGATGAACACTGAAGCTTTCTTT
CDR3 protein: CASSSLAGMNTEAFF

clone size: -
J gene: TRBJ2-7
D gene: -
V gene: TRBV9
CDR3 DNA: TGTGCCAGCAGCGTATTTCCGGGCTACGAGCAGTACTTC
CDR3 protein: CASSVFPGYEQYF

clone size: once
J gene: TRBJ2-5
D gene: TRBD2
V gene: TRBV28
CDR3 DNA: TGTGCCAGCACCACGGGGGGGGCCCGTGTGGGCCAGTACTTC
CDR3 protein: CASTTGGARVGQYF

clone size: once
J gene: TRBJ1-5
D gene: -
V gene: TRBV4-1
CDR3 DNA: TGCGCCAGCAGCCAATTGCAGGGCCGGGATCAGCCCCAGCATTTT
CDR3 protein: CASSQLQGRDQPQHF

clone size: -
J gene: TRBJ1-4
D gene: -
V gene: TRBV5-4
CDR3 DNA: TGTGCCAGCAGCTTGGTCGGGGAGGGGGAAAAACTGTTTTTT
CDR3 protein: CASSLVGEGEKLFF

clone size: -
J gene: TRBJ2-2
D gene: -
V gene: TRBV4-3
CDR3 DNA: TGCGCCAGCAGCCAAGGAGGGACGAACACCGGGGAGCTGTTTTTT
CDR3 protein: CASSQGGTNTGELFF

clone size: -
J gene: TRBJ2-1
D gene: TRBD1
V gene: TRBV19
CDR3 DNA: TGTGCCAGTACACGGACAGGGGAAGGCAATGAGCAGTTCTTC
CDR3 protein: CASTRTGEGNEQFF

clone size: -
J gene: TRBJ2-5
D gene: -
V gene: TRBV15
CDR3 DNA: TGTGCCACCAGCAGAGGGGGGGGCAGAGAAGAGACCCAGTACTTC
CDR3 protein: CATSRGGGREETQYF

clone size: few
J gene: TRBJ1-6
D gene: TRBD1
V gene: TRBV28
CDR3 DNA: TGTGCCAGCAGCACGACAGGGTGGGGCTCACCCCTCCACTTT
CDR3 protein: CASSTTGWGSPLHF

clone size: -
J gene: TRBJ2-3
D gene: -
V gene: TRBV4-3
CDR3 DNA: TGCGCCAGCAGCCAAGCCCCTAGCACAGATACGCAGTATTTT
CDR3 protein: CASSQAPSTDTQYF

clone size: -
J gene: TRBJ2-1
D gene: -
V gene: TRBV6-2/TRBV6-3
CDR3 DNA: TGTGCCAGCAGTTCCCGGACAGCCTCCAATGAGCAGTTCTTC
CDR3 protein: CASSSRTASNEQFF

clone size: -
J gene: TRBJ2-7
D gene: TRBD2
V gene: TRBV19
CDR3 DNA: TGTGCCAGTAGCTCTAGGACTAGCGTAAACTACGAGCAGTACTTC
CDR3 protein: CASSSRTSVNYEQYF

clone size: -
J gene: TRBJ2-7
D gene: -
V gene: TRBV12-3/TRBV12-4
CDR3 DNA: TGTGCCACCCCCCAGGGATACTACGAGCAGTACTTC
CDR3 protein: CATPQGYYEQYF

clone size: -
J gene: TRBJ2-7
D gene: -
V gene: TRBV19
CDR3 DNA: TGTGCCAGTAGTATGGCCGGCAGGGGGGACGAGCAGTACTTC
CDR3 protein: CASSMAGRGDEQYF

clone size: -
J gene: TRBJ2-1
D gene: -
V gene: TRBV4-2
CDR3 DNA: TGTGCCAGCAGCCAAGATCAAATGGGCGAATACAATGAGCAGTTCTTC
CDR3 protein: CASSQDQMGEYNEQFF

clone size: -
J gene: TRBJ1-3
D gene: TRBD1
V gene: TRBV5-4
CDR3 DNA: TGTGCCAGCAGGATTACAGGGGGCGCGAGCGGAAACACCATATATTTT
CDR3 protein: CASRITGGASGNTIYF

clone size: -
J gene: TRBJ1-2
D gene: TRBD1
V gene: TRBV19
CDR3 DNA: TGTGCCAGTAGTAAAGGACAGGGGCCTCTACATAACTATGGCTACACCTTC
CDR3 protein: CASSKGQGPLHNYGYTF

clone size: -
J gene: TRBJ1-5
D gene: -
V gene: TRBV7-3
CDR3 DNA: TGTGCCAGCAGCTTGAACGAGGGTCAGCCCCAGCATTTT
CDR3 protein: CASSLNEGQPQHF

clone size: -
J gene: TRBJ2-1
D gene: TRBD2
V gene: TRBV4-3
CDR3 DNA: TGCGCCAGCAGCCATTTCTTTGGGACTAGCGGGAAAACCTACAATGAGCAGTTCTTC
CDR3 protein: CASSHFFGTSGKTYNEQFF

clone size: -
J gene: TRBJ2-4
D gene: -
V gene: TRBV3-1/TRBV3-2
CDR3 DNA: TGTGCCAGCAGCAATCCCAGGGTTAATATTCAGTACTTC
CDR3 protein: CASSNPRVNIQYF

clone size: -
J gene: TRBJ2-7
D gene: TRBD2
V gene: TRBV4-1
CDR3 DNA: TGCGCCAGCAGCCCGGGGACTAGCGGGGGTCCAATCTCCTACGAGCAGTACTTC
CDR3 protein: CASSPGTSGGPISYEQYF

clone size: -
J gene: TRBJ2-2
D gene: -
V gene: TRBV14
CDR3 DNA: TGTGCCAGCAGCCAAGAAAGACTTCCGAGCGGGGAGCTGTTTTTT
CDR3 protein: CASSQERLPSGELFF

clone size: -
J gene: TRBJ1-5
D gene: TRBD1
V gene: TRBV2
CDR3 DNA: TGTGCCAGCCTATGGGACAGGGGCGGCAATCAGCCCCAGCATTTT
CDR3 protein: CASLWDRGGNQPQHF

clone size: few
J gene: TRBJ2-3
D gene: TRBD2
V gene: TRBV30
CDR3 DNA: TGTGCCTGGAGTGGACTAGCGGGAGGACCGGGCCGCACAGATACGCAGTATTTT
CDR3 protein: CAWSGLAGGPGRTDTQYF

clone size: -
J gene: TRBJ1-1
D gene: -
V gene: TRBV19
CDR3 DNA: TGTGCCAGTAGTAACGGACAGTACGGTGAAGCTTTCTTT
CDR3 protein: CASSNGQYGEAFF

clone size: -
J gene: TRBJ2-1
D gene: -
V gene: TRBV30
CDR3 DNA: TGTGCCTGGTCGGAGGGAGAGCAGTTCTTC
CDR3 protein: CAWSEGEQFF

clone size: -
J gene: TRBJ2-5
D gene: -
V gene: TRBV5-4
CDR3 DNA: TGTGCCAGCAGCTTTGGGGGGGCGGGGTCAGAGACCCAGTACTTC
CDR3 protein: CASSFGGAGSETQYF

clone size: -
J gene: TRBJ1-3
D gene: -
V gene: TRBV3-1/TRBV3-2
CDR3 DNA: TGTGCCACCTCCCTGTCTGGAAACACCATATATTTT
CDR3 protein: CATSLSGNTIYF

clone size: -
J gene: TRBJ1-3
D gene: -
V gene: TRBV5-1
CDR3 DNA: TGCGCCAGCAGCTTGGCCGGGCAGGGCTCTGGAAACACCATATATTTT
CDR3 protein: CASSLAGQGSGNTIYF

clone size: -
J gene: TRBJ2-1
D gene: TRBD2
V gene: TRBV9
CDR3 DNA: TGTGCCAGCAGCGTAGGTCTAGCGGGAGTCGATGAGCAGTTCTTC
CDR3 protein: CASSVGLAGVDEQFF

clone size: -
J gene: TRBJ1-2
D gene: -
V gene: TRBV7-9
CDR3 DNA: TGTGCCAGCAGCAAGGAAGCGGGTGACTATGGCTACACCTTC
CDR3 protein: CASSKEAGDYGYTF

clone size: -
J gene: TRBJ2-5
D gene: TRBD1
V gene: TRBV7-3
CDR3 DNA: TGTGCCAGCAGCCCGGGACAGGGAAAAGAGACCCAGTACTTC
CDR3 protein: CASSPGQGKETQYF

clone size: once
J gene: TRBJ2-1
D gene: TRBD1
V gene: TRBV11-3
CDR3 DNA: TGTGCCAGCAGCGCTGGACAGGCCAATGAGCAGTTCTTC
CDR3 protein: CASSAGQANEQFF

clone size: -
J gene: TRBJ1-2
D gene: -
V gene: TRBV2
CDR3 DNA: TGTGCCAGCAGTGAAGGACAGTTCTATGGCTACACCTTC
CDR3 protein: CASSEGQFYGYTF